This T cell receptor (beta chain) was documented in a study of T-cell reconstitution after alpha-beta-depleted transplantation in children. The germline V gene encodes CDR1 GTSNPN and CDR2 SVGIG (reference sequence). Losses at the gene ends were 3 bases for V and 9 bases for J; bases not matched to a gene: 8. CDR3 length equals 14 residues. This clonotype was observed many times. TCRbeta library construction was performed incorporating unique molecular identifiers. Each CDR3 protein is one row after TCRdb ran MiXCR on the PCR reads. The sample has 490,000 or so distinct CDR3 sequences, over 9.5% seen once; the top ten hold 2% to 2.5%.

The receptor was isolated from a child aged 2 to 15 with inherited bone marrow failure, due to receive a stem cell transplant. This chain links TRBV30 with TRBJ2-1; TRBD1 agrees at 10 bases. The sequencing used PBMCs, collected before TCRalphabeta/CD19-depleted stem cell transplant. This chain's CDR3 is CAWRTGTGVSEQFF. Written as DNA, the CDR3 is TGTGCCTGGAGAACCGGGACAGGGGTGAGTGAGCAGTTCTTC.